This TCR beta chain was documented in a study of T cell responses to AZD1222 COVID-19 vaccine. Regarding this clone: What it recognizes is unknown.

The CDR3 spans 15 residues. J was trimmed by 5 bases and V by 0 bases; bases with no gene match: 4. Germline CDR1 and CDR2: SGHTA and FQGNSA. Study observations and caveats: CD4 TCRs covered the whole spike, strongest at regions 160-218 and 743-854. Clonal diversity may have been underestimated in mostly white British donors.

Repertoires were generated with immunoSEQ multiplex PCR, while TCRdb's copy carries only in-frame clones and drops some. The table shows 150,000 or so clones, with 70% to 90% occurring only once. The rearrangement uses TRBV7-2 and TRBJ1-5; 7 bases agree with TRBD1. Sequencing was performed on peripheral blood, taken on day 0 of AZD1222 vaccination. This TCR derives from an adult in good health. The CDR3 nucleotides read TGTGCCAGCAGCTTAGCACAGGGGTTAGATCAGCCCCAGCATTTT. Translation gives CASSLAQGLDQPQHF.